Shown below are 15 T cell receptor beta chains from a single sample sequenced in a study of vaccination and CD4 T cells after COVID-19 (dated by TCRdb to the early 2020s). The time point label of this sample denotes: late sampling 161 to 241 days after vaccination in three convalescent patients. To prepare the library, PCR was applied. Sequencing was carried out with an Illumina iSeq 100. TCRdb reanalyzed the raw reads on its own, using fastp at Q25 for trimming and MiXCR for clone calling, and kept in-frame beta chains. Each record represents a unique CDR3 protein, reported with the most common genes and DNA among its rows. In all, the sample holds 35,000 to 45,000 distinct CDR3 sequences, and approximately 40% of those were seen once. The ten largest clones capture under 6.5% of the sample. Sequenced material: CD4+ T cells from blood, taken about 7 months after SARS-CoV-2 vaccination. The receptors were gathered from a human donor who had recovered from COVID-19.

The V call is TRBV6-1, the J call TRBJ2-7; possibly TRBD2 for D (6 bases). Germline V lookup: CDR1 MNHNS, CDR2 SASEGT. The length of the CDR3 is 13 residues. Trimming left V 5 bases short and J 9 bases short, with 17 bases between. The CDR3 protein is CASSRSPEGMQYF. Written as DNA, the CDR3 is TGTGCCAGCAGTCGCTCTCCGGAGGGAATGCAGTACTTC.

The chain uses TRBV29-1 and TRBJ1-4, with 10 bases matching TRBD1. This CDR3 has 13 amino acids. Germline values: CDR1 SQVTM, CDR2 ANQGSEA. V shed 7 bases, J shed 6 bases, and the junction held 5 bases outside the gene matches. CDR3 nucleotides: TGCAGCGCCAGGGACAGGGGTCATGAAAAACTGTTTTTT. As protein: CSARDRGHEKLFF.

This clonotype showed up just a few times. V usage is TRBV19 and J usage is TRBJ2-7; D unclear. The germline V gene has CDR1 LNHDA and CDR2 SQIVND (reference sequence). This CDR3 comprises 14 residues. V was shortened by 4 bases and J by 2 bases, with 12 bases between the two germline ends. In nucleotides, the CDR3 is TGTGCCAGTAGTAAATCGACTCGTACCTACGAGCAGTACTTC. This encodes CASSKSTRTYEQYF. The whole variable domain, filled in from reference TRBV19 and TRBJ2-7, reads DGGITQSPKYLFRKEGQNVTLSCEQNLNHDAMYWYRQDPGQGLRLIYYSQIVNDFQKGDIAEGYSVSREKKESFPLTVTSAQKNPTAFYLCASSKSTRTYEQYFGPGTRLTVT.

This clonotype was recorded a few times. The V gene is TRBV6-1, the J gene TRBJ1-1; 7 bases agree with TRBD1. The V gene end was trimmed by 8 bases and the J gene end by 6 bases; junction bases not matched to a gene: 6. Germline lookup yields CDR1 MNHNS and CDR2 SASEGT. This CDR3 is 12 amino acids long. The CDR3 nucleotides read TGTGCCAGCCGACAGGGAGGGGCTGAAGCTTTCTTT. This sequence encodes CASRQGGAEAFF.

A few counts support this clonotype. This chain's CDR3 is CASSSARAGKSQPQHF. Written as DNA, the CDR3 is TGTGCCAGCAGCTCAGCGCGGGCAGGTAAGAGTCAGCCCCAGCATTTT. This chain connects TRBV21-1 to TRBJ1-5. TRBV21-1 has pseudogene status. The CDR3 is made up of 16 amino acids.

The rearrangement uses TRBV29-1 and TRBJ1-5, with D possibly matching TRBD1 (5 bases). The germline V gene encodes CDR1 SQVTM and CDR2 ANQGSEA. CDR3 size: 14 residues. Deletions cut 4 bases from V and 4 bases from J, with 14 bases between. CDR3 sequence (DNA): TGCAGCGTTGCGATTAGTGGGGGAAATCAGCCCCAGCATTTT. It is translated as CSVAISGGNQPQHF.

The chain recombines TRBV19 with TRBJ2-2; 7 nucleotides match TRBD1. The trim removed 5 bases at V and 3 bases at J, leaving 3 bases unmatched. CDR1 and CDR2 (germline): LNHDA, SQIVND (reference sequence). The CDR3 extends over 14 amino acids. The DNA for the CDR3 is TGTGCCAGTAGTGGTGGGACAGACACCGGGGAGCTGTTTTTT. Residues: CASSGGTDTGELFF.

This chain joins TRBV27 and TRBJ2-3, with 10 bases lining up with TRBD2. The CDR3 is made up of 15 amino acids. J gave up 5 bases and V 5 bases, and 7 bases lay outside the gene matches. Germline V CDR1 and CDR2: MNHEY, SMNVEV (reference sequence). Here the CDR3 DNA reads TGTGCCAGCAGTCCTCTAGCGGGAGTTTTAGATACGCAGTATTTT. Protein: CASSPLAGVLDTQYF.

This chain joins TRBV19 and TRBJ2-1, with 7 bases lining up with TRBD1. This CDR3 region has 15 residues. Germline V gene sequence: CDR1 LNHDA, CDR2 SQIVND (reference sequence). V gave up 3 bases and J gave up 2 bases; unmatched junction bases: 4. The chain's CDR3 is CASSIGTAPYNEQFF. The CDR3 bases are TGTGCCAGTAGTATTGGGACAGCACCCTACAATGAGCAGTTCTTC.

This clonotype was observed a handful of times. The chain employs TRBV24-1 and TRBJ1-5; D unclear. The CDR3 loop spans 16 amino acids. CDR1 and CDR2 from the germline V gene are KGHDR and SFDVKD. The V end lost 5 bases, the J end lost 0 bases, and 13 bases lay between the germline ends. CDR3 sequence (DNA): TGTGCCACCAGTGTCTTGTGGCGGAATAGCAATCAGCCCCAGCATTTT. Amino acid sequence: CATSVLWRNSNQPQHF.

The V call is TRBV4-2, the J call TRBJ1-5; D is ambiguous. Germline loops: CDR1 LGHNA, CDR2 YNFKEQ. The CDR3 sequence is 16 residues long. V was cut by 0 bases and J by 1 base, with 10 bases left in between. CDR3 sequence (DNA): TGTGCCAGCAGCCAAGACTGGCCCAGAAGCAATCAGCCCCAGCATTTT. Its protein is CASSQDWPRSNQPQHF.

This CDR3 reads CASSLAGGEETQYF. The CDR3 bases are TGTGCCAGCAGCTTGGCGGGGGGGGAGGAGACCCAGTACTTC. This chain links TRBV5-4 with TRBJ2-5; TRBD2 matches at 8 bases. The CDR3 has 14 residues. V was clipped by 0 bases and J by 5 bases; unmatched bases: 3. Germline V gives CDR1 SGHNT, CDR2 YYREEE (reference sequence). Combining the CDR3 with reference TRBV5-4 and TRBJ2-5 gives the whole variable domain ETGVTQSPTHLIKTRGQQVTLRCSSQSGHNTVSWYQQALGQGPQFIFQYYREEENGRGNFPPRFSGLQFPNYSSELNVNALELDDSALYLCASSLAGGEETQYFGPGTRLLVL.

A few counts support this clonotype. CDR3 sequence: CASSHGNTGGYYEQYF. In nucleotides, the CDR3 is TGTGCCAGCAGCCACGGCAACACAGGCGGTTACTACGAGCAGTACTTC. The V and J genes are TRBV7-8 and TRBJ2-7; D might be TRBD1 (5 bases). This CDR3 comprises 16 residues. Per the germline V gene, CDR1 is SGHVS and CDR2 is FQNEAQ. Trimming removed 5 bases at V and 3 bases at J, with 20 bases between.

CDR3 region: CASRRTAINYGYTF. Written as DNA, the CDR3 is TGTGCCAGCCGCCGGACAGCGATTAACTATGGCTACACCTTC. V and J are TRBV6-2 or TRBV6-3 and TRBJ1-2; TRBD1 is a possible D gene (6 bases). Trimming removed 8 bases at V and 1 base at J, with 14 bases between. Germline CDR1 MNHEY, CDR2 SVGEGT. This CDR3 region has 14 residues.

This clonotype was found many times. The rearrangement uses TRBV19 and TRBJ2-3; maybe TRBD2 (5 bases). Germline V CDR1 and CDR2: LNHDA, SQIVND (reference sequence). Trimming took 6 bases from V and 1 from J, leaving 20 bases between them. The CDR3 runs to 17 residues. The CDR3 protein is CASSLSGPGKGTDTQYF. The DNA for the CDR3 is TGTGCCAGTAGCCTATCCGGGCCCGGGAAGGGCACAGATACGCAGTATTTT.